This T cell receptor beta chain emerged from a study of T cell repertoires in ileal Crohn's disease. Overall study findings and caveats: Compared with non-smokers, active smokers at surgery showed more clonal expansions.

This clone occurred once. Its antigen remains unknown. V was clipped by 3 bases and J by 5 bases, with 22 bases between them. Germline V CDR1 and CDR2: SQVTM, ANQGSEA. This CDR3 is built from 16 residues. The time point was: neoterminal ileum biopsy at postoperative endoscopy, about 6 months after surgery. TCRB immunosequencing input was 400 to 650 nanograms of biopsy DNA per sample. Generated by immunoSEQ multiplex PCR, the TCRdb table keeps only in-frame clones and is missing some. The sample lists 55,000 to 65,000 clones, 70% to 90% occurring once. This receptor was taken from an adult with Crohn's disease. The chain joins TRBV29-1 to TRBJ2-5; maybe TRBD2 (6 bases). The material sequenced was ileal tissue. DNA for the CDR3: TGCAGCGTTGACGTTGGTGGGGGTGCGGGACGGGAGACCCAGTACTTC. Translating gives CSVDVGGGAGRETQYF.